This TCR beta chain comes out of a study of T cells after posttransplantation cyclophosphamide listed by TCRdb under 2016. Looking at the study overall: T cell repertoire reconstitution was tracked by TRB sequencing after myeloablative bone marrow transplantation in which posttransplantation cyclophosphamide was used as GVHD prophylaxis. Antigen receptor sequencing was done on samples from 35 to 40 PTCy-treated patients and from over 15 related bone marrow donors of those patients. Blood from every one of the 30 to 35 PTCy patients who had 1-year posttransplant specimens underwent TRB sequencing. In 3 patients, up to roughly 3 additional blood samples taken between 2 and 5.2 years after transplant also underwent TRB sequencing, as did pretransplant blood from several patients. TRA and TRB clonality were tightly correlated in about ten samples, so subsequent TCR analyses focused on TRB only. Public TRB sequences were checked against a database of over 3,000 sequences associated with responses to pathogens, tumor antigens, self-antigens and alloantigens. Overall study results and their limits: Across some 45 patients, TRB clonality was highly associated with recipient CMV seropositivity and CMV reactivation, and PTCy diversity was similar to diversity in CNI/methotrexate controls. At 1-2 months, donor-recipient similarity was low but rose over the first year, and the later blood repertoires were often dominated by donor CD8+ memory clones. The TRB repertoires of T cells infiltrating skin or the GI tract showed only limited overlap with the TRB repertoires found in blood.

With regard to this clone: Which antigen it targets is not known. It has no much larger one-base neighbor in the sample; base qualities were not kept.

TRB sequencing was run on genomic DNA with either the immunoSEQ assay at survey resolution or the hsTCRB kit. Per the source publication's procedure: Initial read processing used immunoSEQ software, and repertoire analyses used the LymphoSeq R package. For each TRB dataset, clonality was calculated as 1 minus normalized Shannon entropy, and the Gini coefficient was computed as well. To infer phenotypes in unsorted samples, TRB sequences from sorted subsets of the recipient or donor were mapped onto the unsorted samples of the same recipient. The table comes from immuneACCESS by way of TCRdb, which keeps in-frame sequences with V and J called. Part of the clones is missing from these tables; in studies checked, under half for an unresolved V gene and the rest for unknown reasons. That table is the source of V, J and clone size, and D and trimming were worked out from the DNA. Present in this sample are about 20,000 clones, 98% of which were seen just once. The ten biggest clones cover roughly 0.17% of the sample.

To count as naive, T cells had to be viable CD3+CD4+ or CD3+CD8+ cells with a CCR7+CD45RA+CD45RO-CD95-CD27+CD28+ profile. On the day of marrow donation, related bone marrow donors gave peripheral blood samples. Peripheral blood and bone marrow mononuclear cells were isolated by Ficoll-Hypaque density centrifugation and were cryopreserved. CD4+ and CD8+ T cells, including naive and memory subsets, were sorted by FACS on a FACSAria II. Material for sequencing was naive CD4+ T cells sorted from PBMCs. The TCR comes from a man in his forties in good health, CMV-negative, and a related stem cell transplant donor.

This receptor has the CDR3 CASSLSGNEQFF. Here is the DNA: TGTGCCAGCTCCCTTTCGGGCAATGAGCAGTTCTTC. The V and J genes are TRBV7-3 and TRBJ2-1; a confident D gene designation cannot be given. At the junction V is shortened by 8 bases and J by 6 bases, with 11 bases in between. The CDR3 contains 12 residues, cysteine and phenylalanine counted. The DNA shown is the 36-base CDR3, in frame from base 1. CDR1 and CDR2, looked up from the germline V gene, are SGHTA and FQGTGA.